A selection of T cell receptor beta chains follows, all from one sample in a study of spatial heterogeneity in lung cancer. TCRdb recomputed calls from the 5' RACE reads with MiXCR, one row per CDR3 protein. The sample includes about 41,000 distinct CDR3 sequences, roughly a tenth of them seen just once. This specimen consisted of PBMCs, obtained at follow-up. These receptors were obtained from a female donor with early-stage non-small cell lung cancer. Each CDR3 is given with its conserved first and last residue.

v_gene: TRBV19
j_gene: TRBJ2-2
CDR3aa: CASSTRQGPRELFF

v_gene: TRBV27
j_gene: TRBJ2-7
CDR3aa: CASRPSGTGAKQYF

v_gene: TRBV20-1
j_gene: TRBJ1-4
CDR3aa: CSASTLSPGLHEKLFF

v_gene: TRBV19
j_gene: TRBJ2-7
CDR3aa: CATSGTFSQGSYEQYF

v_gene: TRBV5-1
j_gene: TRBJ2-7
CDR3aa: CASTATGGSYEQYF

v_gene: TRBV9
j_gene: TRBJ2-5
CDR3aa: CASSVDPAGGLETQYF

v_gene: TRBV2
j_gene: TRBJ2-1
CDR3aa: CASSEGSGSYNEQFF

v_gene: TRBV20-1
j_gene: TRBJ1-4
CDR3aa: CSATLDATNEKLFF

v_gene: TRBV6-1
j_gene: TRBJ2-7
CDR3aa: CASSEGPTYEQYF

v_gene: TRBV6-5
j_gene: TRBJ1-5
CDR3aa: CASAGPNQPQHF

v_gene: TRBV28
j_gene: TRBJ2-5
CDR3aa: CASSLFLRTATQETQYF

v_gene: TRBV12-3/TRBV12-4
j_gene: TRBJ2-1
CDR3aa: CASSLGTRDEQFF

v_gene: TRBV25-1
j_gene: TRBJ2-4
CDR3aa: CASSERNIQYF

v_gene: TRBV23-1
j_gene: TRBJ2-7
CDR3aa: CASSQRHPHSYEQYF

v_gene: TRBV29-1
j_gene: TRBJ2-3
CDR3aa: CSVDGYTDTQYF

v_gene: TRBV3-1
j_gene: TRBJ1-4
CDR3aa: CASSRNEKLFF

v_gene: TRBV2
j_gene: TRBJ2-5
CDR3aa: CASSEGRQETQYF

v_gene: TRBV5-1
j_gene: TRBJ1-1
CDR3aa: CASSQSRGGHTEAFF

v_gene: TRBV6-5
j_gene: TRBJ2-4
CDR3aa: CASSYQVSGAKNIQYF

v_gene: TRBV28
j_gene: TRBJ2-5
CDR3aa: CASKAGGKETQYF

v_gene: TRBV6-5
j_gene: TRBJ2-6
CDR3aa: CASSSPIGTGISGANVLTF

v_gene: TRBV19
j_gene: TRBJ2-1
CDR3aa: CASSSKSWLVFF

v_gene: TRBV11-2
j_gene: TRBJ2-1
CDR3aa: CASSLAPLTGTFF

v_gene: TRBV9
j_gene: TRBJ2-5
CDR3aa: CASSVSGTSGTETQYF

v_gene: TRBV10-3
j_gene: TRBJ2-5
CDR3aa: CATYSGEGDGETQYF

v_gene: TRBV9
j_gene: TRBJ2-7
CDR3aa: CASSPPGGGYEQYF

v_gene: TRBV18
j_gene: TRBJ1-3
CDR3aa: CASSPPNSGNTIYF

v_gene: TRBV28
j_gene: TRBJ2-3
CDR3aa: CASSKPGQGFTDTQYF

v_gene: TRBV7-9
j_gene: TRBJ2-1
CDR3aa: CASSSNSGLADFSSYNEQFF

v_gene: TRBV5-6
j_gene: TRBJ2-7
CDR3aa: CASSPADGSYEQYF

v_gene: TRBV28
j_gene: TRBJ1-1
CDR3aa: CASSTDTGYTEAFF

v_gene: TRBV28
j_gene: TRBJ2-7
CDR3aa: CATRSEDIVPFRSSYEQYF

v_gene: TRBV3-1
j_gene: TRBJ2-7
CDR3aa: CASSQGSGTRLHYEQYF

v_gene: TRBV6-6
j_gene: TRBJ2-7
CDR3aa: CASSYPRTGGHNTYEQYF

v_gene: TRBV20-1
j_gene: TRBJ2-1
CDR3aa: CSASKTSGGEYEQFF

v_gene: TRBV12-3/TRBV12-4
j_gene: TRBJ2-5
CDR3aa: CASSLTKETQYF

v_gene: TRBV5-1
j_gene: TRBJ2-5
CDR3aa: CASSLEIPGQVGQETQYF

v_gene: TRBV20-1
j_gene: TRBJ2-5
CDR3aa: CSASDRVGQETQYF

v_gene: TRBV5-1
j_gene: TRBJ2-7
CDR3aa: CASSPGLAGGMSNEQYF

v_gene: TRBV19
j_gene: TRBJ2-2
CDR3aa: CASSMGGATGELFF

v_gene: TRBV28
j_gene: TRBJ2-7
CDR3aa: CASLEQGRVDGQYF

v_gene: TRBV6-1
j_gene: TRBJ2-7
CDR3aa: CASSEEGFGNEQYF

v_gene: TRBV30
j_gene: TRBJ2-5
CDR3aa: CAWGGETQYF

v_gene: TRBV5-6
j_gene: TRBJ2-7
CDR3aa: CASSLIRLDEQYF

v_gene: TRBV5-1
j_gene: TRBJ2-2
CDR3aa: CASEDTGELFF

v_gene: TRBV28
j_gene: TRBJ2-1
CDR3aa: CASSLQDYNEQFF

v_gene: TRBV28
j_gene: TRBJ2-1
CDR3aa: CASSFYPKPNNEQFF

v_gene: TRBV18
j_gene: TRBJ2-7
CDR3aa: CASSSITTGTVSYEQYF

v_gene: TRBV7-2
j_gene: TRBJ2-2
CDR3aa: CASSPGTRVGDAGELFF

v_gene: TRBV28
j_gene: TRBJ1-4
CDR3aa: CASSLEGPSREKLFF

v_gene: TRBV28
j_gene: TRBJ1-1
CDR3aa: CASSSYGSNTEAFF

v_gene: TRBV6-2/TRBV6-3
j_gene: TRBJ2-1
CDR3aa: CASSPTRNNEQFF

v_gene: TRBV11-2
j_gene: TRBJ2-3
CDR3aa: CASSGISRVKQYF

v_gene: TRBV29-1
j_gene: TRBJ2-7
CDR3aa: CSGEDRVTYEQYF

v_gene: TRBV20-1
j_gene: TRBJ2-1
CDR3aa: CSATEGFRYNEQFF

v_gene: TRBV6-1
j_gene: TRBJ1-4
CDR3aa: CASSEGLSTNEKLFF

v_gene: TRBV20-1
j_gene: TRBJ1-5
CDR3aa: CSARGLGSEQPQHF

v_gene: TRBV10-2
j_gene: TRBJ2-7
CDR3aa: CASQDDGEYEQYF

v_gene: TRBV7-2
j_gene: TRBJ2-7
CDR3aa: CASSLNRYEQYF

v_gene: TRBV5-1
j_gene: TRBJ2-5
CDR3aa: CASSSTGGRAETQYF